The source of this T cell receptor (beta chain) is a study of vaccination and CD4 T cells after COVID-19. Background on the study: Overlapping peptides of the spike proteins of SARS-CoV-2, HCoV-NL63, HCoV-OC43 and HCoV-229E were used for cell stimulation.

Cultured CD4+ T cell DNA underwent sequencing with the Oncomine TCR Beta short-read assay. TCRdb re-analysed the PCR reads in MiXCR, keeping a single row per CDR3 protein. The sample records over 10,000 distinct CDR3 sequences, around 59% being singletons. Treatment defined: roughly 10-day PBMC culture with coronavirus spike peptide pools or control peptides (ViraFEST assay). ViraFEST expanded antigen-specific T cells with peptide pools, then sequenced TCRs. With respect to this clonotype: Its specificity is not known.

The sequenced material came from CD4+ T cells from blood, cultured in vitro. The receptor was isolated from a human donor who had recovered from COVID-19.

The CDR3 nucleotides read TGTGCCAGCAGTAGACTAGCGGGAGCCTACGAGCAGTACTTC. Protein product: CASSRLAGAYEQYF. V and J are TRBV27 and TRBJ2-7, with 12 bases aligning to TRBD2. This CDR3 contains 14 residues. The germline V gene encodes CDR1 MNHEY and CDR2 SMNVEV (reference sequence). The J segment lost 2 bases and the V segment lost 5 bases, leaving 1 base of the junction unmatched.